Reported below is one T cell receptor (beta chain). Two oligonucleotides, mixed equimolar, formed the beta constant-region primer covering TRBC1 and TRBC2. Four rounds of PCR amplified the ligated cDNA using nested alpha and beta constant-region primers plus SP2. TCRdb passed the UMI-ligation and nested PCR reads through MiXCR, listing each CDR3 protein once. The data contain 95,000 to 150,000 distinct CDR3 sequences, around 35% of them singletons. This specimen belongs to a study of naive and memory T cell subsets. The CDR3 runs 17 residues. Unmatched junction bases numbered 10, after V lost 8 bases and J lost 0 bases.

This sequence joins TRBV12-3 or TRBV12-4 and TRBJ1-6; 7 bases are a match to TRBD1. The sequence derives from a human donor in good health. The sequenced sample was central memory CD4+ T cells from blood. The CDR3 DNA reads as TGTGCCAGCGTTCCGACCGGACAGGACTCCTATAATTCACCCCTCCACTTT. Its translation is CASVPTGQDSYNSPLHF.